One sample yielded the 7 T cell receptor beta chains listed below, sequenced in a study of identical twins. TCRdb ran MiXCR on the 5' RACE reads and lists one entry per CDR3 protein. The sample carries fewer than 900,000 distinct CDR3 sequences, 18% recorded once. This sample was shared with a second study, whose subject was T cells expressing NK-cell markers.

The sample was PBMCs. Receptors originate from a woman aged 18-35 years in good health.

The chain recombines TRBV7-2 with TRBJ1-2; 9 bases match TRBD1. This CDR3 spans 15 amino acids. With 4 bases clipped from V and 2 bases from J, the junction kept 5 bases outside the gene matches. From germline, CDR1 is SGHTA and CDR2 FQGNSA. The CDR3 nucleotides read TGTGCCAGCAGCTCCGGGACAGGGATGAACTATGGCTACACCTTC. As protein: CASSSGTGMNYGYTF.

V is TRBV5-1 and J is TRBJ2-1, with 11 positions matching TRBD1. With 4 bases clipped from V and 9 bases from J, the junction kept 9 bases outside the gene matches. The CDR3 spans 15 residues. Germline-derived CDR1 and CDR2 are SGHRS and YFSETQ. The CDR3 coding sequence is TGCGCCAGCAGCCCGGGGACAGGGGGTTTGAGTGAGCAGTTCTTC. Translated: CASSPGTGGLSEQFF.

This clonotype came up a few times. The chain is built from TRBV19 and TRBJ1-5, with D unresolved. Looked up from germline, CDR1 is LNHDA and CDR2 is SQIVND (reference sequence). This CDR3 has 12 amino acids. V lost 1 base to trimming and J lost 4 bases, with 2 bases between them. The DNA for the CDR3 is TGTGCCAGTAGTATAGTAAATCAGCCCCAGCATTTT. It codes for CASSIVNQPQHF.

This clonotype was detected many times. V and J are TRBV12-3 or TRBV12-4 and TRBJ2-1; D is uncertain. The CDR3 is 15 residues long. Deletions cut 2 bases from V and 5 bases from J, with 13 bases between. The CDR3 region is CASSLQIKPHNEQFF. The CDR3 DNA reads as TGTGCCAGCAGTTTACAAATAAAGCCCCACAATGAGCAGTTCTTC.

This clonotype was counted between two and nine times. Written as DNA, the CDR3 is TGTGCCAGCAGCTCTTTAGGAGGGGGTGTCAATCAGCCCCAGCATTTT. Translated, it gives CASSSLGGGVNQPQHF. This sequence joins TRBV7-2 and TRBJ1-5; D is possibly TRBD1 (6 bases). V was shortened by 4 bases and J by 3 bases, with 16 bases between the two germline ends. There are 16 residues in the CDR3. Germline CDR1 is SGHTA and CDR2 is FQGNSA.

The chain joins TRBV5-1 to TRBJ2-1; 8 bases match TRBD2. The CDR3 runs to 15 residues. The V gene end was trimmed by 2 bases and the J gene end by 4 bases; junction bases not matched to a gene: 5. Per the germline V gene, CDR1 is SGHRS and CDR2 is YFSETQ. CDR3: CASSLAGVGYNEQFF. The CDR3 region has the DNA TGCGCCAGCAGCTTAGCGGGGGTAGGGTACAATGAGCAGTTCTTC.

This clonotype showed up just a few times. The chain has TRBV12-3 or TRBV12-4 and TRBJ1-2; no reliable D call. This CDR3 comprises 14 residues. Trimming left V 10 bases short and J 7 bases short, with 22 bases between. The CDR3 sequence: CATTTLASSGGYTF. CDR3 coding DNA: TGTGCCACCACCACCCTCGCGAGTAGCGGTGGCTACACCTTC.